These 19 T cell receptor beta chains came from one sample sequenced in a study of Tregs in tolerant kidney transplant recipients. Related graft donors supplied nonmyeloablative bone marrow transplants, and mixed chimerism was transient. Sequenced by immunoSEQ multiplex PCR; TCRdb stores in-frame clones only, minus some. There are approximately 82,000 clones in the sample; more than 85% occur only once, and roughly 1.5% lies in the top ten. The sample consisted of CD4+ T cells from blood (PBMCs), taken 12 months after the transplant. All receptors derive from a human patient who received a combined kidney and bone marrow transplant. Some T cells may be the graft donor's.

In nucleotides, the CDR3 is TGTGCCAGCAGCTTGGGCGGGACTAGCACAGATACGCAGTATTTT. Translation gives CASSLGGTSTDTQYF. The chain links TRBV7-7 to TRBJ2-3, with D possibly TRBD2 on 6 matching bases. The V gene lost 3 bases and the J gene lost 0 bases, with 10 bases spanning the gap. This CDR3 comprises 15 residues. The germline V gene has CDR1 SSHAT and CDR2 FNYEAQ (reference sequence). Full variable domain (missing parts from reference TRBV7-7 and TRBJ2-3): GAGVSQSPRYKVTKRGQDVTLRCDPISSHATLYWYQQALGQGPEFLTYFNYEAQPDKSGLPSDRFSAERPEGSISTLTIQRTEQRDSAMYRCASSLGGTSTDTQYFGPGTRLTVL.

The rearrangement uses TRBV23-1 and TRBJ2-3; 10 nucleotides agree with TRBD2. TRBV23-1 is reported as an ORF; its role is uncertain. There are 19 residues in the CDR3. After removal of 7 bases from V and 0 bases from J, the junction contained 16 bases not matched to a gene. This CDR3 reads CASKYGLAEKGPSTDTQYF. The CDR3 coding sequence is TGCGCCAGCAAATACGGACTAGCGGAGAAAGGCCCTAGCACAGATACGCAGTATTTT.

Here the CDR3 DNA reads TGTGCCAGCAGCCCCCAGACAGGGTTCGGGGAGCTGTTTTTT. It translates to CASSPQTGFGELFF. The rearrangement joins TRBV9 to TRBJ2-2; TRBD1 aligns across 7 bases. V was clipped by 4 bases and J by 7 bases; unmatched bases: 7. The CDR3 contains 14 residues. Germline CDR1 and CDR2: SGDLS and YYNGEE.

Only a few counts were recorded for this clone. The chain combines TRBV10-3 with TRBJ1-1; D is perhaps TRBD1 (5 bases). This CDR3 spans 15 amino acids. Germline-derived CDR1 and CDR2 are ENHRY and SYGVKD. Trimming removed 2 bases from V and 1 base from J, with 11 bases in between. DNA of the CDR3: TGTGCCATCAGTGAGCTGGGGGGGAGGAACACTGAAGCTTTCTTT. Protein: CAISELGGRNTEAFF.

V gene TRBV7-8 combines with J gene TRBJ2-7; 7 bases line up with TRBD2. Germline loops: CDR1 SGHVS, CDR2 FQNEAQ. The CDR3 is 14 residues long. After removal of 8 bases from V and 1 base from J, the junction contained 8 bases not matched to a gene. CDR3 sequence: CASGAGRVSYEQYF. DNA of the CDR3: TGTGCCAGCGGTGCGGGGAGGGTGTCCTACGAGCAGTACTTC.

In DNA, the CDR3 is TGTGCCTGGAGTGTATCCCAGTGGTATGGCTACACCTTC. Its translation is CAWSVSQWYGYTF. This sequence joins TRBV30 and TRBJ1-2, with no clear D. CDR1 and CDR2 from the germline V gene are GTSNPN and SVGIG (reference sequence). The V gene lost 0 bases and the J gene lost 5 bases, with 10 bases spanning the gap. The CDR3 is 13 amino acids.

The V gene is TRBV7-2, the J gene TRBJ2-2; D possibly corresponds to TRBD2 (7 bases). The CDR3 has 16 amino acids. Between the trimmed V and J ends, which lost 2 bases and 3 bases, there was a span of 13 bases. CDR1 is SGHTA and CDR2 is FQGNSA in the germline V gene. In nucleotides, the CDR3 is TGTGCCAGCAGCTTAATGGGGGGGGCGGACACCGGGGAGCTGTTTTTT. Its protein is CASSLMGGADTGELFF.

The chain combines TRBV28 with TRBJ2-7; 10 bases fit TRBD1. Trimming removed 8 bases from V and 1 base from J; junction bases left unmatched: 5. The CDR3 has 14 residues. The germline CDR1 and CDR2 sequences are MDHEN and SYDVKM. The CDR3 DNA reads TGTGCCAGCCGAGGACAGGGGGGGTCCTACGAGCAGTACTTC. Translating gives CASRGQGGSYEQYF.

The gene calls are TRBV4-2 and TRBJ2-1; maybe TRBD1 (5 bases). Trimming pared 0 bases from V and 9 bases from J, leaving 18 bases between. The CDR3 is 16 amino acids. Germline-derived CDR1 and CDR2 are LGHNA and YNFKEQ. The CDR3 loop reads CASSQDDSYDWGEQFF. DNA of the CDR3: TGTGCCAGCAGCCAAGACGACAGTTATGATTGGGGTGAGCAGTTCTTC.

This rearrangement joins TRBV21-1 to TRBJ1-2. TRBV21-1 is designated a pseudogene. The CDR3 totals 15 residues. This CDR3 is CASSDERSPVYGYTF. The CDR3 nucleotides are TGTGCCAGCAGCGATGAGCGGTCACCAGTTTATGGCTACACCTTC.

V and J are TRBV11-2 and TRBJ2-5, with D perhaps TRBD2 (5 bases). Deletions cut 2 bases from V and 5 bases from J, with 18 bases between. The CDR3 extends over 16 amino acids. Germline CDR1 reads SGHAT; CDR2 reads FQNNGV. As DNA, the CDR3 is TGTGCCAGCAGCTTATCTGTCGGGCTAGCTCTGGAGACCCAGTACTTC. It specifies CASSLSVGLALETQYF.

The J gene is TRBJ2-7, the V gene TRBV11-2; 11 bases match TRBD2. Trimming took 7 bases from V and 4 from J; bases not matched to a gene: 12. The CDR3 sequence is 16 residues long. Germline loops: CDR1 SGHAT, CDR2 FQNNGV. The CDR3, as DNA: TGTGCCAGCACCGTAGCGGGAGGGCCAATCAATTACGAGCAGTACTTC. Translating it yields CASTVAGGPINYEQYF.

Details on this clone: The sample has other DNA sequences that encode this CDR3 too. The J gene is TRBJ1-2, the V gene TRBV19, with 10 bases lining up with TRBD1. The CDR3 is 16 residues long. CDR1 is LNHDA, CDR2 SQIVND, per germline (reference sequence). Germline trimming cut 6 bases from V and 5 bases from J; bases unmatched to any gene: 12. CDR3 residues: CASRPLDRGPLYGYTF. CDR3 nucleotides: TGTGCCAGTAGGCCCCTAGACAGGGGGCCGCTGTATGGCTACACCTTC.

The CDR3 reads CASSSRNSYEQYF. In DNA, the CDR3 is TGCGCCAGCAGCTCGCGGAACTCCTACGAGCAGTACTTC. The chain carries TRBV5-1 and TRBJ2-7; unclear D gene. The germline V gene has CDR1 SGHRS and CDR2 YFSETQ. The CDR3 runs 13 residues. Trimming left V 3 bases short and J 0 bases short, with 7 bases between.

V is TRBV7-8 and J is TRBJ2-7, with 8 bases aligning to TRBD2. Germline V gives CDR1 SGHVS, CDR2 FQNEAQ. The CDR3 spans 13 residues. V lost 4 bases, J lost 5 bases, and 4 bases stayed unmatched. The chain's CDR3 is CASSWAGGDEQYF. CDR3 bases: TGTGCCAGCAGCTGGGCCGGGGGGGACGAGCAGTACTTC.

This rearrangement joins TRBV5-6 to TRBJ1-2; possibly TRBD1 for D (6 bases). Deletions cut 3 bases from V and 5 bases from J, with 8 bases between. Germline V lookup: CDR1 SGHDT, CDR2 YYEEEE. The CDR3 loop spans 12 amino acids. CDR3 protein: CASSSDSYGYTF. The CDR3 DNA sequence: TGTGCCAGCAGCTCGGACAGTTATGGCTACACCTTC.

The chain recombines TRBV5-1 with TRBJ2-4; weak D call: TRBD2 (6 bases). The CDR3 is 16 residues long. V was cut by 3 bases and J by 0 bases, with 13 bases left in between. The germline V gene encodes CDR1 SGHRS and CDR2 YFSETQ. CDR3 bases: TGCGCCAGCAGCTGGGGACTCGGGGAAGCCAAAAACATTCAGTACTTC. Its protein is CASSWGLGEAKNIQYF.

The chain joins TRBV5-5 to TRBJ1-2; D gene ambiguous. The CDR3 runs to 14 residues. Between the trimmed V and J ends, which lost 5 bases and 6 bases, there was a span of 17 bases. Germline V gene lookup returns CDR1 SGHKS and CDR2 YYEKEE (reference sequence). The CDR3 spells CASRIDTASDGYTF. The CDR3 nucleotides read TGTGCCAGCAGAATTGACACAGCCTCGGATGGCTACACCTTC.

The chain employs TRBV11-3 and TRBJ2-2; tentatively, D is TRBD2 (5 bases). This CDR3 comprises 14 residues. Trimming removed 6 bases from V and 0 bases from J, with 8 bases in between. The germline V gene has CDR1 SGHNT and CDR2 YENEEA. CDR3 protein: CASRAETNTGELFF. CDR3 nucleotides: TGTGCCAGCAGAGCGGAAACGAACACCGGGGAGCTGTTTTTT.